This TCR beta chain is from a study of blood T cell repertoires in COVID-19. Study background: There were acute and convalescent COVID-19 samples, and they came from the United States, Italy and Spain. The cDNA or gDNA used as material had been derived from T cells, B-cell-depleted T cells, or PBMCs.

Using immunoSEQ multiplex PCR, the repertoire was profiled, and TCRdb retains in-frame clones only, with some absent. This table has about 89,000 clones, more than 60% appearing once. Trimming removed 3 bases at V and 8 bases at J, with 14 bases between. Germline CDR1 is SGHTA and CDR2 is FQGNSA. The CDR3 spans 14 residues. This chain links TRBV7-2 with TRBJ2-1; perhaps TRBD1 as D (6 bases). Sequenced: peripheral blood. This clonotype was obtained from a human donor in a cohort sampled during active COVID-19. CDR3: CASSFGKGGYEQFF. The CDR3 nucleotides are TGTGCCAGCAGCTTCGGGAAAGGGGGATATGAGCAGTTCTTC.